This entry lists 32 T cell receptor beta chains sequenced from one sample in a study of OX40 agonist ivuxolimab in advanced cancers. Only in-frame clones appear in the TCRdb table, and some are missing; sequencing was by immunoSEQ multiplex PCR. This sample yields tens of thousands of clones, of which 75% to 85% are seen a single time; roughly 1.2% belongs to the top ten. The specimen was CD4+ or CD8+ T cells sorted from blood, collected in a trial of the OX40 agonist ivuxolimab. The source is an adult with an advanced solid tumor such as melanoma, head and neck, liver or kidney cancer.

V is TRBV5-4 and J is TRBJ1-1; a possible D gene is TRBD1 (6 bases). With 1 base removed from V and 0 bases from J, the gap between germline ends came to 13 bases. The CDR3 spans 16 residues. Germline values: CDR1 SGHNT, CDR2 YYREEE (reference sequence). The CDR3 DNA reads as TGTGCCAGCAGCTTGTTAACAGGGAATATGAACACTGAAGCTTTCTTT. Translation gives CASSLLTGNMNTEAFF.

V usage is TRBV27 and J usage is TRBJ2-3; perhaps TRBD1 as D (6 bases). V lost 6 bases and J lost 1, with 11 bases in between. From germline, CDR1 is MNHEY and CDR2 SMNVEV (reference sequence). The CDR3 sequence is 14 residues long. The CDR3 coding sequence is TGTGCCAGCAGCCCGTGGGGGCGCACAGATACGCAGTATTTT. Translation: CASSPWGRTDTQYF.

The chain uses TRBV7-2 and TRBJ2-7; 7 positions match TRBD1. J lost 3 bases, V lost 5 bases, and 10 bases had no gene match. The CDR3 runs 15 residues. Germline V lookup: CDR1 SGHTA, CDR2 FQGNSA. DNA of the CDR3: TGTGCCAGCAGCCTCCGGACAGGAGGAGGCTACGAGCAGTACTTC. It is translated as CASSLRTGGGYEQYF.

The CDR3 loop reads CASSLEGTGYGYTF. Here the CDR3 DNA reads TGCGCCAGCAGCTTGGAGGGGACAGGGTATGGCTACACCTTC. The chain is built from TRBV5-1 and TRBJ1-2; TRBD1 matches 9 bases. The V gene end was trimmed by 0 bases and the J gene end by 5 bases; junction bases not matched to a gene: 2. Per the germline V gene, CDR1 is SGHRS and CDR2 is YFSETQ. This CDR3 is 14 amino acids long.

The chain links TRBV29-1 to TRBJ1-2; no clear D. This CDR3 is built from 13 residues. The ends were cut back, 4 bases at V and 0 bases at J, with 9 bases in the middle. Looked up from germline, CDR1 is SQVTM and CDR2 is ANQGSEA. This chain's CDR3 is CSVATPANYGYTF. CDR3 bases: TGCAGCGTTGCGACACCGGCTAACTATGGCTACACCTTC.

The chain links TRBV19 to TRBJ1-4; D might be TRBD1 (5 bases). V was cut by 8 bases and J by 0 bases, with 13 bases left in between. This CDR3 is 15 amino acids long. Germline loops: CDR1 LNHDA, CDR2 SQIVND (reference sequence). CDR3 sequence (DNA): TGTGCCAGTCATCTGGGGGGGGCAACTAATGAAAAACTGTTTTTT. It specifies CASHLGGATNEKLFF.

The chain carries TRBV9 and TRBJ2-3; the D is unclear. Germline loops: CDR1 SGDLS, CDR2 YYNGEE. CDR3 length equals 14 residues. V was clipped by 3 bases and J by 5 bases, with 13 bases between them. The CDR3 sequence: CASSELDLGDTQYF. The CDR3, as DNA: TGTGCCAGCAGCGAATTAGACTTAGGAGATACGCAGTATTTT.

This clone was seen just once. The V gene is TRBV7-9, the J gene TRBJ2-7; TRBD2 might be the D (6 bases). The V gene lost 5 bases and the J gene lost 4 bases, with 15 bases spanning the gap. CDR1 and CDR2 (germline): SEHNR, FQNEAQ (reference sequence). CDR3 size: 14 residues. Here the CDR3 reads CASSTRDGAYEQYF. The CDR3 nucleotides are TGTGCCAGCAGCACGCGGGACGGGGCTTACGAGCAGTACTTC. Using reference TRBV7-9 and TRBJ2-7 for the parts outside the CDR3, the full variable domain is DTGVSQNPRHKITKRGQNVTFRCDPISEHNRLYWYRQTLGQGPEFLTYFQNEAQLEKSRLLSDRFSAERPKGSFSTLEIQRTEQGDSAMYLCASSTRDGAYEQYFGPGTRLTVT.

The chain joins TRBV11-2 to TRBJ2-1; 9 bases map to TRBD1. CDR1 SGHAT and CDR2 FQNNGV come from the germline V gene. Trimming cost V 2 bases and J 5 bases; bases outside gene matches: 7. The CDR3 has 16 amino acids. CDR3 sequence: CASSLRWDRDDNEQFF. DNA of the CDR3: TGTGCCAGCAGCTTACGGTGGGACAGGGACGACAATGAGCAGTTCTTC.

The chain employs TRBV5-6 and TRBJ2-3; a weak D match, TRBD1 (6 bases). Trimming shortened V by 1 base and J by 1 base, and 7 bases separated the two germline ends. The CDR3 is made up of 14 amino acids. CDR1 is SGHDT and CDR2 is YYEEEE in the germline V gene. Here the CDR3 DNA reads TGTGCCAGCAGCTTGCGACAGGGCACAGATACGCAGTATTTT. Residues: CASSLRQGTDTQYF.

The CDR3 DNA sequence: TGTGCCAGCAGCTTACTGTTCCCAAATGAGCAGTTCTTC. Its protein is CASSLLFPNEQFF. The chain joins TRBV7-6 to TRBJ2-1; no reliable D call. With 2 bases removed from V and 7 bases from J, the gap between germline ends came to 9 bases. The germline CDR1 and CDR2 sequences are SGHVS and FNYEAQ. This CDR3 is built from 13 residues.

This clone was seen a single time. This chain connects TRBV18 to TRBJ1-2, with D tentatively TRBD1 (5 bases). V was clipped by 0 bases and J by 2 bases, with 10 bases between them. Germline lookup yields CDR1 KGHSH and CDR2 LQKENI. The CDR3 runs 15 residues. CDR3 amino acids: CASSPPARENYGYTF. DNA for the CDR3: TGTGCCAGCTCACCACCGGCCAGGGAGAACTATGGCTACACCTTC.

The chain combines TRBV7-8 with TRBJ2-1, with 10 nucleotides matching TRBD1. J was trimmed by 6 bases and V by 2 bases; bases with no gene match: 4. The CDR3 runs 15 residues. Germline values: CDR1 SGHVS, CDR2 FQNEAQ. CDR3 sequence: CASSLMGQGPNEQFF. CDR3 coding DNA: TGTGCCAGCAGCTTAATGGGACAGGGGCCCAATGAGCAGTTCTTC.

The chain combines TRBV18 with TRBJ2-2, with 7 bases aligning to TRBD2. CDR1 is KGHSH and CDR2 is LQKENI in the germline V gene. The CDR3 is made up of 15 amino acids. Trimming at V came to 6 bases and at J to 7 bases, leaving 11 bases not matched to a gene. CDR3 nucleotide sequence: TGTGCCAGCTCTCCAGGGACTACTTCAATCGGGGAGCTGTTTTTT. Translation: CASSPGTTSIGELFF.

This CDR3 reads CASSLVGAQENTEAFF. The CDR3 nucleotides read TGTGCCAGCAGCTTAGTGGGGGCACAAGAGAACACTGAAGCTTTCTTT. V gene TRBV7-8 combines with J gene TRBJ1-1; D possibly corresponds to TRBD1 (6 bases). The germline V and J ends were trimmed by 1 base and 1 base, with 13 bases remaining between them. The CDR3 is 16 amino acids. In germline, CDR1 is SGHVS, CDR2 FQNEAQ. The full variable domain, with the rest looked up from reference TRBV7-8 and TRBJ1-1, is GAGVSQSPRYKVAKRGQDVALRCDPISGHVSLFWYQQALGQGPEFLTYFQNEAQLDKSGLPSDRFFAERPEGSVSTLKIQRTQQEDSAVYLCASSLVGAQENTEAFFGQGTRLTVV.

The chain couples TRBV19 to TRBJ2-2, with TRBD1 as a possible D gene (6 bases). Germline CDR1 and CDR2: LNHDA and SQIVND (reference sequence). There are 14 residues in the CDR3. The ends were cut back, 8 bases at V and 4 bases at J, with 14 bases in the middle. For the CDR3, the DNA is TGTGCCAGTCACAGGGCGTCGGGCACCGGGGAGCTGTTTTTT. Its protein product is CASHRASGTGELFF.

In nucleotides, the CDR3 is TGTGCCAGCAGCTTAGCAGGGGGGTTGGGAGAGACCCAGTACTTC. Protein: CASSLAGGLGETQYF. This chain joins TRBV7-2 and TRBJ2-5; the D call may be TRBD1 or TRBD2 (6 bases each). Germline V gives CDR1 SGHTA, CDR2 FQGNSA. The V end lost 0 bases, the J end lost 4 bases, and 12 bases lay between the germline ends. The CDR3 consists of 15 residues.

The rearrangement joins TRBV5-1 to TRBJ2-2, with D unresolved. Between the trimmed V and J ends, which lost 0 bases and 0 bases, there was a span of 6 bases. Germline V gene data show CDR1 as SGHRS and CDR2 as YFSETQ. This CDR3 has 15 residues. The CDR3 DNA sequence: TGCGCCAGCAGCTTGGCCCCGGCGAACACCGGGGAGCTGTTTTTT. Translation: CASSLAPANTGELFF.

The chain recombines TRBV7-2 with TRBJ1-3; no reliable D call. The CDR3 spans 15 residues. Germline V CDR1 and CDR2: SGHTA, FQGNSA. Trimming shortened V by 10 bases and J by 2 bases, and 18 bases separated the two germline ends. The CDR3 DNA is TGTGCCACCGGATCTAATATAATCGCTGGAAACACCATATATTTT. Translating it yields CATGSNIIAGNTIYF.

This clone showed up just once. V is TRBV4-3 and J is TRBJ2-3; 7 nucleotides match TRBD2. With V trimmed by 0 bases and J by 6 bases, 12 bases remained unmatched. Germline CDR1 LGHNA, CDR2 YSLEER. The CDR3 consists of 17 residues. This chain's CDR3 is CASSQDPTSAPGDTQYF. In nucleotides, the CDR3 is TGCGCCAGCAGCCAAGATCCAACTAGCGCGCCTGGGGATACGCAGTATTTT.

This rearrangement joins TRBV6-1 to TRBJ1-5; unclear D gene. The CDR3 extends over 13 amino acids. Germline V gives CDR1 MNHNS, CDR2 SASEGT. V gave up 5 bases and J gave up 6 bases, with 11 bases separating them. As DNA, the CDR3 is TGTGCCAGCAGTTATTGGTCCTCTCAGCCCCAGCATTTT. Its translation is CASSYWSSQPQHF.

The chain links TRBV10-3 to TRBJ1-4; D perhaps matches TRBD1 (5 bases). The germline V gene has CDR1 ENHRY and CDR2 SYGVKD. Trimming removed 2 bases from V and 6 bases from J, with 10 bases in between. The CDR3 has 14 residues. The CDR3 coding sequence is TGTGCCATCAGTGAGGGGGCAGTAGATGAAAAACTGTTTTTT. Translating gives CAISEGAVDEKLFF.

J is TRBJ1-3 and V is TRBV7-9; no clear D. The CDR3 has 14 residues. Trimming cost V 2 bases and J 1 base, with 6 bases left between them. Germline CDR1 and CDR2: SEHNR and FQNEAQ (reference sequence). The CDR3 loop reads CASSLSGSGNTIYF. The CDR3, as DNA: TGTGCCAGCAGCTTATCGGGATCTGGAAACACCATATATTTT. Together with reference TRBV7-9 and TRBJ1-3, the CDR3 gives the full variable domain: DTGVSQNPRHKITKRGQNVTFRCDPISEHNRLYWYRQTLGQGPEFLTYFQNEAQLEKSRLLSDRFSAERPKGSFSTLEIQRTEQGDSAMYLCASSLSGSGNTIYFGEGSWLTVV.

V usage is TRBV6-6 and J usage is TRBJ1-6; D not resolved. V lost 4 bases and J 9 bases, leaving 19 bases between the germline ends. The CDR3 consists of 16 residues. Germline V lookup: CDR1 MNHNY, CDR2 SVGAGI (reference sequence). The CDR3 DNA reads TGTGCCAGCAGTTCAAGGACCCAGACAAGCGGTTCACCCCTCCACTTT. Translation gives CASSSRTQTSGSPLHF.

The chain joins TRBV7-2 to TRBJ2-7, with a tentative D call TRBD1 (8 bases). Germline V CDR1 and CDR2: SGHTA, FQGNSA. This CDR3 contains 15 residues. V was clipped by 5 bases and J by 7 bases, with 21 bases between them. The CDR3 sequence is CASSRQGRGLREQYF. CDR3 nucleotide sequence: TGTGCCAGCAGCCGACAGGGGAGGGGATTGAGAGAGCAGTACTTC.

V usage is TRBV5-1 and J usage is TRBJ1-1; no reliable D call. Germline-derived CDR1 and CDR2 are SGHRS and YFSETQ. V lost 0 bases and J 3 bases, leaving 6 bases between the germline ends. The CDR3 length is 13 residues. The CDR3 region has the DNA TGCGCCAGCAGCTTGGTAACCGACACTGAAGCTTTCTTT. Its translation is CASSLVTDTEAFF.

The chain carries TRBV10-3 and TRBJ2-1; maybe TRBD2 (7 bases). CDR1 is ENHRY, CDR2 SYGVKD, per germline. Trimming removed 2 bases at V and 5 bases at J, with 13 bases between. This CDR3 is built from 15 residues. The DNA of the CDR3 is TGTGCCATCAGTGAGGGCGGGGGACAAAACAATGAGCAGTTCTTC. Protein product: CAISEGGGQNNEQFF.

This clone was detected once. The V gene is TRBV7-2, the J gene TRBJ1-2; maybe TRBD1 (5 bases). V lost 2 bases and J 6 bases, leaving 19 bases between the germline ends. The CDR3 is 16 residues long. Germline assignment: CDR1 SGHTA and CDR2 FQGNSA. The CDR3 is CASSLRSSGQGDGYTF. Here the CDR3 DNA reads TGTGCCAGCAGCTTACGGTCCTCGGGGCAGGGAGATGGCTACACCTTC.

The V call is TRBV18, the J call TRBJ1-1; perhaps TRBD1 as D (5 bases). The CDR3 sequence is 15 residues long. V dropped 5 bases and J dropped 0 bases, with 13 bases sitting between them. In germline, CDR1 is KGHSH, CDR2 LQKENI. The CDR3 reads CASSGTGTVNTEAFF. CDR3 DNA: TGTGCCAGCTCAGGGACCGGGACGGTGAACACTGAAGCTTTCTTT.

The chain joins TRBV15 to TRBJ2-7, with unresolved D. Trimming pared 8 bases from V and 6 bases from J, leaving 14 bases between. CDR1 LNHNV and CDR2 YYDKDF come from the germline V gene (reference sequence). The CDR3 contains 12 residues. The CDR3 DNA follows: TGTGCCACCGGGAAGGGTCTGACCGAGCAGTACTTC. Translated: CATGKGLTEQYF. Full variable domain (rest looked up from reference TRBV15 and TRBJ2-7): DAMVIQNPRYQVTQFGKPVTLSCSQTLNHNVMYWYQQKSSQAPKLLFHYYDKDFNNEADTPDNFQSRRPNTSFCFLDIRSPGLGDTAMYLCATGKGLTEQYFGPGTRLTVT.

This chain links TRBV5-8 with TRBJ1-1; D call uncertain. CDR3 size: 15 residues. Trimming took 1 base from V and 1 from J, leaving 11 bases between them. Per the germline V gene, CDR1 is SGHTS and CDR2 is YDEGEE. The CDR3 sequence: CASSLFLSTNTEAFF. The CDR3 region has the DNA TGTGCCAGCAGCTTGTTTTTGTCTACGAACACTGAAGCTTTCTTT.

V usage is TRBV4-1 and J usage is TRBJ1-4, with D unresolved. The germline gives CDR1 MGHRA, CDR2 YSYEKL. The CDR3 totals 14 residues. Trimming took 1 base from V and 5 from J, leaving 8 bases between them. Written as DNA, the CDR3 is TGCGCCAGCAGCCAAGCAGGAATAAATGAAAAACTGTTTTTT. It codes for CASSQAGINEKLFF.